The next 32 T cell receptor beta chains were all read from a single sample in a study of T-cell reconstitution after alpha-beta-depleted transplantation in children. As it was prepared, the TCRbeta library received unique molecular identifiers. Each CDR3 protein is one row after TCRdb ran MiXCR on the PCR reads. The sample has 200,000 to 250,000 distinct CDR3 sequences, 8.4% seen once. This sample comprised PBMCs, mostly from graft donor cells, obtained 360 days after TCRalphabeta/CD19-depleted stem cell transplant. The receptors originated from a male patient between 2 and 15 years old who had a stem cell transplant for acute myeloid leukemia, so the T cells may come from the graft donor.

This clonotype was picked up many times. This chain connects TRBV5-5 to TRBJ2-3; 8 bases align to TRBD1. The CDR3 loop spans 18 amino acids. V lost 0 bases to trimming and J lost 0 bases; unmatched junction nucleotides: 9. Per germline, CDR1 SGHKS and CDR2 YYEKEE (reference sequence). The CDR3 region has the DNA TGTGCCAGCAGCTTGGGCAGGGGGCCAGGGACTAGCACAGATACGCAGTATTTT. Its protein is CASSLGRGPGTSTDTQYF.

This clonotype occurred a few times. CDR3: CASSPSFGELFF. The CDR3 DNA reads TGTGCCAGCAGTCCCTCTTTCGGGGAGCTGTTTTTT. The chain employs TRBV12-3 or TRBV12-4 and TRBJ2-2; D gene uncertain. V was pared by 5 bases and J by 7 bases, with 8 bases between. The CDR3 has 12 residues.

This clonotype showed up many times. V gene TRBV6-5 combines with J gene TRBJ2-5; D possibly corresponds to TRBD2 (7 bases). CDR1 and CDR2 from the germline V gene are MNHEY and SVGAGI. V lost 4 bases and J lost 3, with 12 bases in between. This CDR3 has 14 residues. CDR3 sequence (DNA): TGTGCCAGCAGTTCTGAGGGGGGGAAAGAGACCCAGTACTTC. It encodes CASSSEGGKETQYF.

V gene TRBV6-1 combines with J gene TRBJ1-5, with D uncertain. CDR3 length: 14 amino acids. In germline, CDR1 is MNHNS, CDR2 SASEGT. Trimming shortened V by 6 bases and J by 2 bases, and 11 bases separated the two germline ends. CDR3 DNA sequence: TGTGCCAGCAGCCCAGGACCGCGCAATCAGCCCCAGCATTTT. Translation: CASSPGPRNQPQHF.

This clonotype was seen a handful of times. This chain joins TRBV12-3 or TRBV12-4 and TRBJ2-4; 8 nucleotides align to TRBD1. V trimming: 6 bases; J trimming: 2 bases; junction bases outside the gene matches: 9. CDR3 length: 16 residues. The CDR3 DNA reads TGTGCCAGCAGCCGCAATCGACAGGGGACCAAAAACATTCAGTACTTC. It encodes CASSRNRQGTKNIQYF.

This clonotype was detected many times. V is TRBV10-2 and J is TRBJ2-7; TRBD1 or TRBD2 may be the D gene (5 bases each). CDR3 length: 14 amino acids. Germline loops: CDR1 WSHSY, CDR2 SAAADI. V lost 0 bases to trimming and J lost 1 base, with 7 bases between them. In nucleotides, the CDR3 is TGCGCCAGCAGTGAGTCGGGGGTTTCCTACGAGCAGTACTTC. It is translated as CASSESGVSYEQYF.

This chain links TRBV27 with TRBJ2-3; 11 bases fit TRBD2. Germline loops: CDR1 MNHEY, CDR2 SMNVEV (reference sequence). The CDR3 sequence is 16 residues long. V lost 7 bases to trimming and J lost 4 bases; unmatched junction nucleotides: 10. The chain's CDR3 is CASIPRSGRDADTQYF. The CDR3 DNA sequence: TGTGCCAGCATTCCCCGTAGCGGGAGGGATGCAGATACGCAGTATTTT.

The chain links TRBV7-8 to TRBJ2-1; 8 nucleotides match TRBD2. The length of the CDR3 is 15 residues. The V gene's germline CDR1 is SGHVS and CDR2 FQNEAQ. J gave up 4 bases and V 2 bases, and 4 bases lay outside the gene matches. This chain's CDR3 is CASSLQLAVYNEQFF. Here the CDR3 DNA reads TGTGCCAGCAGCTTACAACTAGCGGTATACAATGAGCAGTTCTTC.

This clonotype has just a few counts. V is TRBV12-3 or TRBV12-4 and J is TRBJ1-6; no reliable D call. The V end lost 5 bases, the J end lost 7 bases, and 15 bases lay between the germline ends. The CDR3 spans 15 residues. CDR3 DNA sequence: TGTGCCAGCAGTCCCTCCGGGCGCACGAATTCACCCCTCCACTTT. It is translated as CASSPSGRTNSPLHF.

The J gene is TRBJ2-1, the V gene TRBV12-3 or TRBV12-4; a possible D gene is TRBD2 (5 bases). The CDR3 covers 15 residues. V was pared by 6 bases and J by 1 base, with 13 bases between. Here the CDR3 reads CASRPRGQSYNEQFF. The CDR3 DNA follows: TGTGCCAGCAGACCCCGAGGGCAATCCTACAATGAGCAGTTCTTC.

The V gene is TRBV18, the J gene TRBJ2-4, with 11 bases identical to TRBD2. The CDR3 has 15 amino acids. J was trimmed by 9 bases and V by 2 bases; bases with no gene match: 6. Germline V gives CDR1 KGHSH, CDR2 LQKENI. CDR3 residues: CASSPSGTSGGIQYF. The CDR3 DNA is TGTGCCAGCTCACCATCCGGGACTAGCGGCGGCATTCAGTACTTC.

This clonotype appeared many times. CDR3 in DNA: TGCAGTGCTAGAGAAATCCACACAGGGGGCGGTTCCGGCTACACCTTC. It codes for CSAREIHTGGGSGYTF. V is TRBV20-1 and J is TRBJ1-2; 9 positions agree with TRBD1. With V trimmed by 0 bases and J by 8 bases, 13 bases remained unmatched. The germline V gene has CDR1 DFQATT and CDR2 SNEGSKA (reference sequence). This CDR3 has 16 residues.

This clonotype was seen many times. The chain uses TRBV28 and TRBJ2-3; D possibly matches TRBD1 or TRBD2 (5 bases each). The CDR3 totals 14 residues. CDR1 MDHEN and CDR2 SYDVKM come from the germline V gene. V was pared by 1 base and J by 4 bases, with 9 bases between. The CDR3 nucleotides read TGTGCCAGCAGTTTATTCAGGGACGCAGATACGCAGTATTTT. Translated, it gives CASSLFRDADTQYF.

In this sample, this clonotype turned up many times. The rearrangement links TRBV6-1 to TRBJ2-2; no definite D call. Germline V gene lookup returns CDR1 MNHNS and CDR2 SASEGT. CDR3 length equals 14 residues. Trimming pared 6 bases from V and 4 bases from J, leaving 12 bases between. The CDR3 is CASRSEGRTGELFF. In nucleotides, the CDR3 is TGTGCCAGCAGGTCGGAAGGCCGCACCGGGGAGCTGTTTTTT.

This clonotype was recorded many times. This rearrangement joins TRBV10-3 to TRBJ2-7, with 7 bases that match TRBD1. Per the germline V gene, CDR1 is ENHRY and CDR2 is SYGVKD. There are 14 residues in the CDR3. Trimming cost V 6 bases and J 0 bases; bases outside gene matches: 5. The CDR3 nucleotides read TGTGCCATCAGCCGGGACAGCAACTCCTACGAGCAGTACTTC. Encoded protein: CAISRDSNSYEQYF.

The table lists this clonotype with a few counts. The chain carries TRBV6-9 and TRBJ2-3; TRBD1 matches 9 bases. V trimming: 5 bases; J trimming: 1 base; junction bases outside the gene matches: 13. The CDR3 extends over 18 amino acids. Looked up from germline, CDR1 is MNHGY and CDR2 is SVAAGI. CDR3 sequence reads: CASSQYRGLTPRTDTQYF. Written as DNA, the CDR3 is TGTGCCAGCAGTCAGTACAGGGGGCTCACACCCCGCACAGATACGCAGTATTTT.

This clonotype came up a few times. V is TRBV5-1 and J is TRBJ2-5, with D perhaps matching TRBD2 (6 bases). This CDR3 spans 15 amino acids. V was pared by 0 bases and J by 1 base, with 10 bases between. CDR1 is SGHRS, CDR2 YFSETQ, per germline. The CDR3 is CASSLVTGGQETQYF. For the CDR3, the DNA is TGCGCCAGCAGCTTGGTGACCGGGGGCCAAGAGACCCAGTACTTC.

The rearrangement joins TRBV20-1 to TRBJ1-3, with unresolved D. V was pared by 3 bases and J by 4 bases, with 19 bases between. Germline lookup yields CDR1 DFQATT and CDR2 SNEGSKA (reference sequence). CDR3 length equals 16 residues. CDR3 sequence (DNA): TGCAGTGCTAGCGTGTCTTCGAGGGATCTCGGAAACACCATATATTTT. Encoded protein: CSASVSSRDLGNTIYF.

As for this clonotype: Given the absence of the conserved phenylalanine or tryptophan at the CDR3 end, a read error is likely. The V gene is TRBV5-6, the J gene TRBJ2-3; tentatively, D is TRBD1 (5 bases). Germline V lookup: CDR1 SGHDT, CDR2 YYEEEE. The CDR3 contains 12 residues. Trimming removed 2 bases from V and 6 bases from J, with 7 bases in between. Written as DNA, the CDR3 is TGTGCCAGCAGCTTCAGGGTGGATACGCAGTATTAT. It yields the protein CASSFRVDTQYY.

There are many counts of this clonotype. The rearrangement joins TRBV20-1 to TRBJ2-7; D might be TRBD1 or TRBD2, each matching 5 bases. V lost 0 bases to trimming and J lost 7 bases, with 16 bases between them. This CDR3 contains 14 residues. Germline loops: CDR1 DFQATT, CDR2 SNEGSKA (reference sequence). The CDR3 reads CSARDNTGGREQYF. Written as DNA, the CDR3 is TGCAGTGCTAGAGATAACACAGGAGGAAGGGAGCAGTACTTC.

This clonotype was counted at least ten times. The rearrangement links TRBV10-3 to TRBJ2-3; D is possibly TRBD1 (5 bases). V lost 6 bases and J lost 1, with 11 bases in between. The CDR3 consists of 14 residues. CDR1 is ENHRY and CDR2 is SYGVKD in the germline V gene. The CDR3 reads CAISPREGTDTQYF. The CDR3 nucleotides read TGTGCCATCAGCCCCAGGGAAGGCACAGATACGCAGTATTTT.

V is TRBV14 and J is TRBJ2-7, with D perhaps TRBD1 or TRBD2 (5 bases each). The germline V gene has CDR1 SGHDN and CDR2 FVKESK. V dropped 4 bases and J dropped 3 bases, with 22 bases sitting between them. The CDR3 is 17 amino acids. The CDR3 is CASSRRPSGDGFYEQYF. The CDR3 region has the DNA TGTGCCAGCAGCCGACGCCCCTCCGGGGACGGATTCTACGAGCAGTACTTC.

The chain combines TRBV24-1 with TRBJ2-2; 8 nucleotides align to TRBD1. The CDR3 covers 15 residues. Germline CDR1 and CDR2: KGHDR and SFDVKD. The ends lost 5 bases at V and 4 bases at J; junction bases unmatched: 5. DNA of the CDR3: TGTGCCACCAGTGCTCAGGGGGCGCGCACCGGGGAGCTGTTTTTT. This sequence encodes CATSAQGARTGELFF.

This clonotype was picked up many times. V gene TRBV10-3 combines with J gene TRBJ2-5; TRBD1 matches at 7 bases. The CDR3 is 13 residues long. Unmatched junction bases numbered 6, after V lost 10 bases and J lost 1 base. Germline V gene lookup returns CDR1 ENHRY and CDR2 SYGVKD. The CDR3 DNA reads TGTGCCACCTCGACAGGGTCCCAAGAGACCCAGTACTTC. It encodes CATSTGSQETQYF.

V and J are TRBV5-1 and TRBJ2-4, with D perhaps TRBD1 or TRBD2 (5 bases each). This CDR3 contains 19 residues. Per germline, CDR1 SGHRS and CDR2 YFSETQ. Trimming took 4 bases from V and 0 from J, leaving 23 bases between them. This CDR3 is CASSPAGEWGILAKNIQYF. The CDR3 coding sequence is TGCGCCAGCAGCCCGGCGGGCGAGTGGGGGATACTAGCCAAAAACATTCAGTACTTC.

This clonotype occurred a few times. The chain is built from TRBV12-3 or TRBV12-4 and TRBJ2-3, with 7 bases matching TRBD2. There are 16 residues in the CDR3. V was pared by 6 bases and J by 0 bases, with 9 bases of the junction left unmatched. The CDR3 sequence: CASRTSAGGSTDTQYF. DNA for the CDR3: TGTGCCAGCAGAACTAGCGCCGGGGGGAGCACAGATACGCAGTATTTT.

The chain recombines TRBV10-3 with TRBJ1-5; D gene ambiguous. Germline V gives CDR1 ENHRY, CDR2 SYGVKD. The V end was cut by 3 bases, the J end by 0 bases, with 12 bases between. CDR3 size: 16 residues. CDR3 loop: CAISDAWVFSNQPQHF. In DNA, the CDR3 is TGTGCCATCAGTGACGCTTGGGTTTTTAGCAATCAGCCCCAGCATTTT.

This clonotype showed up many times. The chain employs TRBV7-9 and TRBJ1-2, with D unclear. Germline V gives CDR1 SEHNR, CDR2 FQNEAQ (reference sequence). The CDR3 totals 11 residues. V was trimmed by 5 bases and J by 4 bases, leaving 5 bases between them. The CDR3 DNA reads TGTGCCAGCAGCCTAGTCTATGGCTACACCTTC. As protein: CASSLVYGYTF.

This clonotype was seen at least ten times. The J gene is TRBJ2-2, the V gene TRBV7-3, with 14 bases lining up with TRBD2. Trimming cost V 6 bases and J 6 bases; bases outside gene matches: 9. CDR1 SGHTA and CDR2 FQGTGA come from the germline V gene. The CDR3 totals 17 residues. The CDR3 DNA is TGTGCCAGCAGTCCCCCGGGACTAGCGGGAGTCCCCGGGGAGCTGTTTTTT. Its protein product is CASSPPGLAGVPGELFF.

This clonotype was detected many times. V and J are TRBV5-5 and TRBJ2-2; TRBD2 matches 7 bases. The germline CDR1 and CDR2 sequences are SGHKS and YYEKEE (reference sequence). V lost 2 bases, J lost 1 base, and 5 bases stayed unmatched. This CDR3 has 16 residues. In DNA form, the CDR3 reads TGTGCCAGCAGCTTATGGGGGGGAAAGAACACCGGGGAGCTGTTTTTT. It translates to CASSLWGGKNTGELFF. The whole variable domain, remainder taken from reference TRBV5-5 and TRBJ2-2, is DAGVTQSPTHLIKTRGQQVTLRCSPISGHKSVSWYQQVLGQGPQFIFQYYEKEERGRGNFPDRFSARQFPNYSSELNVNALLLGDSALYLCASSLWGGKNTGELFFGEGSRLTVL.

This clonotype was seen ten or more times. V is TRBV12-3 or TRBV12-4 and J is TRBJ1-1, with D tentatively TRBD1 (5 bases). The CDR3 is 17 amino acids. V was clipped by 3 bases and J by 3 bases, with 20 bases between them. The CDR3 sequence: CASSLGQVGRADTEAFF. In nucleotides, the CDR3 is TGTGCCAGCAGTTTGGGGCAGGTCGGGAGAGCGGACACTGAAGCTTTCTTT.

This clonotype was observed a handful of times. The rearrangement joins TRBV4-1 to TRBJ1-1; TRBD1 is a possible D gene (6 bases). The CDR3 sequence is 13 residues long. Germline CDR1 reads MGHRA; CDR2 reads YSYEKL. The germline V and J ends were trimmed by 10 bases and 4 bases, with 16 bases remaining between them. Here the CDR3 reads CATQGQPSTEAFF. The DNA of the CDR3 is TGCGCCACCCAAGGACAGCCAAGCACTGAAGCTTTCTTT.